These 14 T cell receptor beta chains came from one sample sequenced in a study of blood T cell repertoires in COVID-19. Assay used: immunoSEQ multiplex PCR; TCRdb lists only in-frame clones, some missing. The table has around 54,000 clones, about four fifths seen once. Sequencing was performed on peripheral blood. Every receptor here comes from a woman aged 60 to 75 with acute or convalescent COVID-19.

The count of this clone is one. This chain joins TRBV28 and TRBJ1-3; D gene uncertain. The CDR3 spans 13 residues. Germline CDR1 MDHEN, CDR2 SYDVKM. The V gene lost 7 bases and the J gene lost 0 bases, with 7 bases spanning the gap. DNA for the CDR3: TGTGCCAGCAAAAAGCACTCTGGAAACACCATATATTTT. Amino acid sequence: CASKKHSGNTIYF.

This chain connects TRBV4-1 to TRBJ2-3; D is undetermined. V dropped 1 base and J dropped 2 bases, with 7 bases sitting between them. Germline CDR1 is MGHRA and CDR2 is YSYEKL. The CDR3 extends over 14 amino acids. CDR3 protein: CASSQGAPTDTQYF. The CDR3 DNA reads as TGCGCCAGCAGCCAAGGGGCACCCACAGATACGCAGTATTTT.

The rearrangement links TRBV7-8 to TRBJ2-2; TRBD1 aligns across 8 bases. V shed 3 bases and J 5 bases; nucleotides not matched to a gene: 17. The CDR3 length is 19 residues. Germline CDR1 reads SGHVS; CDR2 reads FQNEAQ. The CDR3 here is CASSFRRTGSGLLTGELFF. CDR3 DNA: TGTGCCAGCAGCTTCCGAAGGACAGGGAGCGGGCTATTGACCGGGGAGCTGTTTTTT.

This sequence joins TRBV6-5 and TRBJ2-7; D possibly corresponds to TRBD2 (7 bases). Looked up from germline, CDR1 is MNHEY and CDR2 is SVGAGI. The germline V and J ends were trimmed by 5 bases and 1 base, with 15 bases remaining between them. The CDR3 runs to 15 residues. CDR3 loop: CASSPEGGGSYEQYF. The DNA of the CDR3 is TGTGCCAGCAGTCCGGAAGGGGGGGGATCCTACGAGCAGTACTTC.

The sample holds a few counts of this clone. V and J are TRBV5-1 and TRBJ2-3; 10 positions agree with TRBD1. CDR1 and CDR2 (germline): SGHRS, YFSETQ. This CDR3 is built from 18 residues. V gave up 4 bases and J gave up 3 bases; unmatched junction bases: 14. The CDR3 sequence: CASSPDRGPGPGTDTQYF. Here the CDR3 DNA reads TGCGCCAGCAGCCCCGACAGGGGGCCGGGACCCGGAACAGATACGCAGTATTTT.

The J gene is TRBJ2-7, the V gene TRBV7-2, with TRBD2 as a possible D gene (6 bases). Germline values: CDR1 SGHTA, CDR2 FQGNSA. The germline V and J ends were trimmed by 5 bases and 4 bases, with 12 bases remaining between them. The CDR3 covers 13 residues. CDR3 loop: CASSPTGLYEQYF. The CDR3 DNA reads TGTGCCAGCAGCCCTACGGGACTTTACGAGCAGTACTTC.

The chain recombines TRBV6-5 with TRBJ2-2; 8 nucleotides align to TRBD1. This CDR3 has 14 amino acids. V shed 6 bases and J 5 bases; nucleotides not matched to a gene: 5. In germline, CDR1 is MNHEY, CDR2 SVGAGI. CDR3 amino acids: CASRADRVTGELFF. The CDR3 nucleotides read TGTGCCAGCAGGGCGGACAGGGTGACCGGGGAGCTGTTTTTT.

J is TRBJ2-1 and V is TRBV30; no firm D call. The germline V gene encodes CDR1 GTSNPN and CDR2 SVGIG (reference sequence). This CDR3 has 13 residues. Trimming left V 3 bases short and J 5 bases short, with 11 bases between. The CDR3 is CAWRALADNEQFF. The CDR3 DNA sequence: TGTGCCTGGAGAGCGTTAGCAGACAATGAGCAGTTCTTC.

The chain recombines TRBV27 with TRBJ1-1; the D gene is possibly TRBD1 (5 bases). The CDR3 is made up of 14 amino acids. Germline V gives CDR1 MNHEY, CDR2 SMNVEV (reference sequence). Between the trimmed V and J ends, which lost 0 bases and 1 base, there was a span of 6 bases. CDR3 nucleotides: TGTGCCAGCAGTTTATCGCAGGGGAACACTGAAGCTTTCTTT. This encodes CASSLSQGNTEAFF.

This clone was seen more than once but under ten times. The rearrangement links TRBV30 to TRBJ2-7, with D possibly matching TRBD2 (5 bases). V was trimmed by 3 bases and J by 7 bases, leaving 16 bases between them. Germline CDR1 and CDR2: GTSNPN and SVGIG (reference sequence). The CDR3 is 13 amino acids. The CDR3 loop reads CAWSETGLREQYF. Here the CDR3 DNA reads TGTGCCTGGAGCGAAACTGGACTGAGGGAGCAGTACTTC.

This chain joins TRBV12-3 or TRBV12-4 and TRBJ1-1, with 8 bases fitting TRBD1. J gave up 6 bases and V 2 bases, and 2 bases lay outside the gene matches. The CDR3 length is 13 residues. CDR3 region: CASSLRRGPEAFF. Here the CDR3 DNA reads TGTGCCAGCAGTTTACGCAGGGGGCCTGAAGCTTTCTTT.

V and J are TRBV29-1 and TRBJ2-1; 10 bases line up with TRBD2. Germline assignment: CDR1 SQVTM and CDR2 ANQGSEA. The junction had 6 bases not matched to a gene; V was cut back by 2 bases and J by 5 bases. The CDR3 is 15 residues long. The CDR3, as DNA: TGCAGCGTTGAACGCCTAGCGGGGGCCAACAATGAGCAGTTCTTC. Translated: CSVERLAGANNEQFF.

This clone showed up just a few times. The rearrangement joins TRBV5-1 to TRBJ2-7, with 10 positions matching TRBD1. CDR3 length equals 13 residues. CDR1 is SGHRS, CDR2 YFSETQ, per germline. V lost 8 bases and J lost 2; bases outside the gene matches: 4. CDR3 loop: CASRQGAAYEQYF. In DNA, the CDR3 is TGCGCCAGTAGACAGGGGGCCGCCTACGAGCAGTACTTC.

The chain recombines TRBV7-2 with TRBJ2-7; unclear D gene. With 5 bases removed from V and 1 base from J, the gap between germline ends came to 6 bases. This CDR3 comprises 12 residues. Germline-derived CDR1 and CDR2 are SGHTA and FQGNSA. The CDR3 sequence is CASSISSYEQYF. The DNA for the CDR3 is TGTGCCAGCAGCATTAGTTCCTACGAGCAGTACTTC.